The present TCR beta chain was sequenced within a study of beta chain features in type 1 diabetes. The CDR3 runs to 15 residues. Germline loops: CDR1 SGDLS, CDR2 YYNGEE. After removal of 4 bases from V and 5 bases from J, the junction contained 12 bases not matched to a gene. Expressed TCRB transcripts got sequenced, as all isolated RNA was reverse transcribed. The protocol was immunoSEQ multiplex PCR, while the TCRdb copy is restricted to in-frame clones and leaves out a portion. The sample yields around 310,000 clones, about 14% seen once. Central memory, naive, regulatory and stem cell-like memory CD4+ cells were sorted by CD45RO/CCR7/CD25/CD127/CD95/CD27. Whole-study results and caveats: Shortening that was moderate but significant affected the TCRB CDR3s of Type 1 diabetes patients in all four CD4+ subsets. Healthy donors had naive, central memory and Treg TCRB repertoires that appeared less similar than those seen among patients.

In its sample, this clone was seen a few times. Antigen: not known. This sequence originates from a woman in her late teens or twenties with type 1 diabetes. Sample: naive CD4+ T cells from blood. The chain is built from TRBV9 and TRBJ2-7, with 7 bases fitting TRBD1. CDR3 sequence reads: CASSPQTRGSDEQYF. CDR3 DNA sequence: TGTGCCAGCAGCCCTCAAACCAGGGGGAGCGACGAGCAGTACTTC.